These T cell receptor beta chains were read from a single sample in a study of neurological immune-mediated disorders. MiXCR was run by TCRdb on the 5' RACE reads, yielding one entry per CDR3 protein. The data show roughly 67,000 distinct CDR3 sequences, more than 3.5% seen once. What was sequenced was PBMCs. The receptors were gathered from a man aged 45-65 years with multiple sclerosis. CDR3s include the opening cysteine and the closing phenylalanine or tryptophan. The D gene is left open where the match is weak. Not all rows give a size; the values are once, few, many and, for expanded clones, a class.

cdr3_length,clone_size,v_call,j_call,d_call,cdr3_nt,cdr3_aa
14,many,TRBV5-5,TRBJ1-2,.,TGTGCCAGCAGCTTGGTCGACAGGAGCTATGGCTACACCTTC,CASSLVDRSYGYTF
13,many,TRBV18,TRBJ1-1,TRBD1,TGTGCCAGCTCCACAGGGGGCTTAACTGAAGCTTTCTTT,CASSTGGLTEAFF
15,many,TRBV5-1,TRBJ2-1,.,TGCGCCAGCAGCTTGGGGGAGATGAGGGGCAATGAGCAGTTCTTC,CASSLGEMRGNEQFF
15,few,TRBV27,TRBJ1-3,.,TGTGCCAGCAGTTTAGCGGGGGGATCTGGAAACACCATATATTTT,CASSLAGGSGNTIYF
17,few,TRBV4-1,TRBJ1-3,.,TGCGCCAGCAGCCAAGAGACAGCACGACGGCCTGGAAACACCATATATTTT,CASSQETARRPGNTIYF
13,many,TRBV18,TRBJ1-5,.,TGTGCCAGCCGCGGGGCCGATAATCAGCCCCAGAATTTT,CASRGADNQPQNF
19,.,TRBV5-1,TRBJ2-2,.,TGCGCCAGCAGCTTGCCCCGGGACAAACCACGCTTGAACACCGGGGAGCTGTTTTTT,CASSLPRDKPRLNTGELFF
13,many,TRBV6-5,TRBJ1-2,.,TGTGCCAGCAGTTACTCAGCATGGTATGGCTACACCTTC,CASSYSAWYGYTF
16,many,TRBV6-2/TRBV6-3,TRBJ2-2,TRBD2,TGTGCCAGCAAGGGACTAGCGGGGGCTGGGACCGGGGAGCTGTTTTTT,CASKGLAGAGTGELFF
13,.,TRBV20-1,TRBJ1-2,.,TGCAGTGCTAGGGGGATAGGCAACTATGGCTACACCTTC,CSARGIGNYGYTF
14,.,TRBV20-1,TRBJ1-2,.,TGCAGTGCTGCCCCCGGGACGGCTAACTATGGCTACACCTTC,CSAAPGTANYGYTF
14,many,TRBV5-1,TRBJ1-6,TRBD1,TGCGCCAGCAGCTTGGGTGGGACAGAGGACCTCCTCCACTTT,CASSLGGTEDLLHF
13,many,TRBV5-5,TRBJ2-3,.,TGTGCCGGACGGGACCGCCTCACAGATACGCAGTATTTT,CAGRDRLTDTQYF
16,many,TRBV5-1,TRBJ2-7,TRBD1,TGCGCCAGCAGACCTGGACAGGGGCGAACGGTTTACGAGCAGTACTTC,CASRPGQGRTVYEQYF
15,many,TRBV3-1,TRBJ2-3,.,TGTGCCAGCAGCCAAGGGGCAGGGCTGGCAGATACGCAGTATTTT,CASSQGAGLADTQYF
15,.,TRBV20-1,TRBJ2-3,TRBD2,TGCAGTGTTGGCGGGACTAGCGGGATGACAGATACGCAGTATTTT,CSVGGTSGMTDTQYF
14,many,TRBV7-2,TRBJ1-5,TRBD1,TGTGCCAGCAGCTTAGCGACAGGGGGTCAGCCCCAGCATTTT,CASSLATGGQPQHF
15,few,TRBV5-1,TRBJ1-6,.,TGCGCCAGCAGCCCTGGGACCTCTCATAATTCACCCCTCAACTTT,CASSPGTSHNSPLNF
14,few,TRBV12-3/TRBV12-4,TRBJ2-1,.,TGTGCCAGCAGTCCCGGGACTCCTTTAAGTGAGCAGTTCTTC,CASSPGTPLSEQFF
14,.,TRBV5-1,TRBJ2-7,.,TGCGCCAGCAGCAATGGACCGAGCTCGGGAGAGCAGTACTTC,CASSNGPSSGEQYF
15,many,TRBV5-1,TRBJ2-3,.,TGCGCCAGCAGCTTGGAGGCAAGACCCACAGATACGCAGTATTTT,CASSLEARPTDTQYF
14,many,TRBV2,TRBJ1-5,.,TGTGCCAGCAGTGAGAGGCCGGAGAATCAGCCCCAGCATTTT,CASSERPENQPQHF
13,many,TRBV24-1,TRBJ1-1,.,TGTGCCACCAGTGATTACACTTACACTGAAGCTTTCTTT,CATSDYTYTEAFF
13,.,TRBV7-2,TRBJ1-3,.,TGTGCCAGCAGCTTAGTGGGGGGAAAAACCATATATTTT,CASSLVGGKTIYF
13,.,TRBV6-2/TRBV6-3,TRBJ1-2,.,TGTGCCAGCAGTTACAAAACTCTCGGTGGCTACACCTTC,CASSYKTLGGYTF
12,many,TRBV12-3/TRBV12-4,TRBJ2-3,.,TGTGCCAGCGTTCGTGGTTCAGATACGCAGTATTTT,CASVRGSDTQYF
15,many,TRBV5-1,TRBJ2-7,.,TGCGCCAGCAGCTTGGGGAGGCGTAGCTCCTACGAGCAGTACTTC,CASSLGRRSSYEQYF
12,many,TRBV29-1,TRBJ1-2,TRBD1,TGCAGCGCAGTACAGGGGCTCTATGGCTACACCTTC,CSAVQGLYGYTF
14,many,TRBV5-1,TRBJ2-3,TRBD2,TGCGCCAGCAGCTCTAGCGGGGGGGCAGATACGCAGTATTTT,CASSSSGGADTQYF
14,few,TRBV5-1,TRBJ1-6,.,TGCGCCAGCAGCTTGGATCAGGCCCATTCACCCCTCCACTTT,CASSLDQAHSPLHF
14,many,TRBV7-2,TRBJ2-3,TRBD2,TGTGCCAGCAGCCAGACTAGCGGCACAGATACGCAGTATTTT,CASSQTSGTDTQYF
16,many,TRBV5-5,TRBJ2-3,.,TGTGCCAGCAGCTCGAAGAGGGGACGAGGGACAGATACGCAGTATTTT,CASSSKRGRGTDTQYF
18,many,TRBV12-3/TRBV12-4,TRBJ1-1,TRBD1,TGTGCCAGCAGCCAACGGGACAGGGGGCTTTTAATGAACACTGAAGCTTTCTTT,CASSQRDRGLLMNTEAFF
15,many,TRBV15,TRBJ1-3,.,TGTGCCACCAGCAGAAGGACGGGCTCTGGAAACACCATATATTTT,CATSRRTGSGNTIYF
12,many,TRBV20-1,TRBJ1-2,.,TGCAGTGCTAGTCGGCAGGACTATGGCTACACCTTC,CSASRQDYGYTF
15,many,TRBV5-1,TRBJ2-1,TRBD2,TGCGCCAGCAACTCGCGGACTAGCGGGGTCCATGAGCAGTTCTTC,CASNSRTSGVHEQFF
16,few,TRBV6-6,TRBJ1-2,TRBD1,TGTGCCAGCAGTTCCTCCCACAGGGGGCGCGACTATGGCTACACCTTC,CASSSSHRGRDYGYTF
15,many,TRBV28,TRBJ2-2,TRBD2,TGTGCCAGCAGTCGCGGGGGGGAGAACACCGGGGAGCTGTTTTTT,CASSRGGENTGELFF
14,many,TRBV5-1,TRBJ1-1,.,TGTGCCAGCAGCTTGGGACGGGGGAACACTGAAGCTTTCTTT,CASSLGRGNTEAFF
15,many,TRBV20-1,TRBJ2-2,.,TGCAGTGCTAGAGAAGGGGGTCGTGAGACCGGGGAGCTGTTTTTT,CSAREGGRETGELFF
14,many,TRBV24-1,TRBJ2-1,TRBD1,TGTGCCACCAGTGGCGGGACAGGGGGCAATGAGCAGTTCTTC,CATSGGTGGNEQFF
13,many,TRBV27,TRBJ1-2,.,TGTGCCAGCAGTTTATCAGGGCAGAAAGGCTACACCTTC,CASSLSGQKGYTF
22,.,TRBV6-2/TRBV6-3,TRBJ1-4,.,TGTGCCAGCAGTTCGACAGAACCCGACAGTTGGGCAGGACAGTCTCCTGGAAGGAAACTGTTTTTT,CASSSTEPDSWAGQSPGRKLFF
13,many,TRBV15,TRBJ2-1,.,TGTGCCACCACAAGGAACATCCCCAATGAGCAGTTCTTC,CATTRNIPNEQFF
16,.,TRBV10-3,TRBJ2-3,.,TGTGCCATCAGTGAATCCCTGCGGTGGGGGGGCGATACGCAGTATTTT,CAISESLRWGGDTQYF
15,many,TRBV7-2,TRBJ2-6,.,TGTGCCAGCAGCTTTTCTCCTTCTGGGGCCAACGTCCTGACTTTC,CASSFSPSGANVLTF
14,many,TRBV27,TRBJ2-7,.,TGTGCCAGCAGTTTAAAGACAGTTGGGGACGAGCAGTACTTC,CASSLKTVGDEQYF
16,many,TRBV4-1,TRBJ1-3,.,TGCGCCAGCAGCCGACTGCACGGGGCTACTGGAAACACCATATATTTT,CASSRLHGATGNTIYF
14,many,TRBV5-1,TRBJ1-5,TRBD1,TGCGCCAGCAGCTTGGGGACAGGGCATCAGCCCCAGAATTTT,CASSLGTGHQPQNF
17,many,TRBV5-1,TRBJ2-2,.,TGCGCCAGCAGCTTGGCAAGAAGATCAGGGCTTGCCGGGGAGCTGTTTTTT,CASSLARRSGLAGELFF
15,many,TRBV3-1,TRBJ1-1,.,TGTGCCAGCAGCCAAGGTTTGGGAAGAAGGCCGGAAGCTTTCTTT,CASSQGLGRRPEAFF
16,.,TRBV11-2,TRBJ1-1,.,TGTGCCAGCAGCTTAGATCTTCGGGTATTCCCCCATGAAGCTTTCTTT,CASSLDLRVFPHEAFF